Each of the 25 T cell receptor beta chains below was sequenced from the same sample in a study of CD8+ T cells in alopecia areata. Cutaneous lymph nodes were pooled and cells sorted by CD4, CD8alpha, NKG2D, NKG2ACE and more. RNA extraction and reverse transcription yielded cDNA as sequencing template. The protocol was immunoSEQ multiplex PCR, while the TCRdb copy is restricted to in-frame clones and leaves out a portion. The table lists about 270,000 clones, with no singletons. The material sequenced was CD4+ T cells sorted from a lymph node. Every receptor here comes from a C3H/HeJ mouse with alopecia areata. The strain's MHC haplotype is H2-k.

This clone was detected a few times. Gene and germline names: mouse. Other DNA sequences of this sample code for an identical CDR3. The CDR3 here is CASSQETGDEQYF. CDR3 DNA (partial): TGTGCCAGCAGCCAAGAGACAGGGGAT. This chain joins TRBV5 and TRBJ2-7, with 8 bases fitting TRBD1. The CDR3 is cut off 4 residues early in the read; its end comes from the germline J gene. The germline gives CDR1 LGHNA, CDR2 YNLKQL (reference sequence). The CDR3 runs to 13 residues.

This clone appeared a few times. Mouse names are used for the genes. The observed sequence ends 4 residues before the CDR3 terminus, with the missing tail filled in from the germline J gene. Other DNA sequences from this sample encode an identical CDR3 as well. The V gene is TRBV5, the J gene TRBJ2-5; 7 bases agree with TRBD1. The V gene's germline CDR1 is LGHNA and CDR2 YNLKQL (reference sequence). The CDR3 sequence is 13 residues long. V lost 4 bases, J lost 3 bases, and 1 base stayed unmatched. CDR3 bases read: TGTGCCAGCAGCCGGGACAGACAAGAC. Translating it yields CASSRDRQD. The complete CDR3 reads CASSRDRQDTQYF.

This clone was seen a handful of times. Gene names refer to mouse genes. The read finishes 4 residues shy of the CDR3 end, and the germline J gene is used to complete it. The same CDR3 is also encoded by other DNA sequences in this sample. V gene TRBV14 combines with J gene TRBJ1-2; D unresolved. There are 13 residues in the CDR3. Germline lookup yields CDR1 SGHDT and CDR2 FRDEAV. V shed 2 bases and J shed 1 base, with 6 bases lying between them. The CDR3: CASSLWGNSDYTF. Partial CDR3 DNA: TGTGCCAGCAGTTTATGGGGAAACTCC.

A note on this clone: The listed genes are named as in mouse. Read coverage stops 4 residues before the CDR3 terminus; the germline J gene supplies the remainder. This same CDR3 is encoded by further DNA sequences in the sample. This chain connects TRBV13-3 to TRBJ2-3; the match to TRBD2 covers 10 bases. Germline V CDR1 and CDR2: NNHDY, SYVADS. J was trimmed by 0 bases and V by 3 bases; bases with no gene match: 4. The CDR3 is 16 residues long. CDR3 sequence: CASSGGLGSSAETLYF. CDR3 bases read: TGTGCCAGCAGTGGGGGACTGGGGTCTAGTGCAGAA.

Comments on this clone: Each gene name is a mouse one. The sequence runs out 4 residues before the end of the CDR3; the remainder is reconstructed from the germline J gene. The gene calls are TRBV13-1 and TRBJ2-3; 8 bases match TRBD1. Germline CDR1 is NSHNY and CDR2 is SYGAGN. There are 14 residues in the CDR3. V lost 1 base to trimming and J lost 3 bases; unmatched junction nucleotides: 1. Partial CDR3 DNA: TGTGCCAGCAGTGATTACAGGGGGGCAGAA. Its translation: CASSDYRGAE. The whole CDR3 protein reads CASSDYRGAETLYF.

This clone was detected only a few times. The listed genes are named as in mouse. The CDR3 is cut off 4 residues early in the read; its end comes from the germline J gene. V gene TRBV5 combines with J gene TRBJ2-7, with a weak D call TRBD1 (5 bases). Germline assignment: CDR1 LGHNA and CDR2 YNLKQL (reference sequence). CDR3 length: 14 amino acids. CDR3 protein: CASSQDDRKYEQYF. The DNA read from the CDR3 is TGTGCCAGCAGCCAAGACGACAGAAAATAT.

This clone was recorded a few times. Germline and genes here are mouse. The read falls 4 residues short of the CDR3 end, and the missing part is taken from the germline J gene. This specimen includes other DNA sequences encoding the same CDR3. The chain links TRBV19 to TRBJ2-7; D might be TRBD2 (7 bases). This CDR3 contains 15 residues. Germline CDR1 reads FNHDT; CDR2 reads SITEND (reference sequence). V was trimmed by 2 bases and J by 0 bases, leaving 12 bases between them. CDR3 DNA, as far as it was read: TGTGCCAGCAGTATTGCTGGGGGCAGCTCCTAT. This sequence encodes CASSIAGGSSY. In full, the CDR3 reads CASSIAGGSSYEQYF.

A few counts support this clone. The genes and germline here are from mouse. The read ends 4 residues shy of where the CDR3 ends; the end is completed using the germline J gene. The chain carries TRBV5 and TRBJ2-4, with D unresolved. The CDR3 spans 15 residues. The germline V and J ends were trimmed by 0 bases and 1 base, with 8 bases remaining between them. CDR1 is LGHNA and CDR2 is YNLKQL in the germline V gene (reference sequence). This chain's CDR3 is CASSQDRGGQNTLYF. CDR3 DNA (partial): TGTGCCAGCAGCCAAGACAGAGGAGGTCAAAAC.

This clone has only a few counts. All gene names here are mouse names. The sequenced fragment ends 4 residues before the CDR3 boundary, so the rest is inferred from the germline J gene. This specimen includes other DNA sequences encoding the same CDR3. V is TRBV13-1 and J is TRBJ1-2; D might be TRBD1 (6 bases). Germline loops: CDR1 NSHNY, CDR2 SYGAGN. This CDR3 is 15 amino acids long. The V gene lost 0 bases and the J gene lost 2 bases, with 11 bases spanning the gap. CDR3 DNA (partial): TGTGCCAGCAGTGATGCGGGGGGGCGGAACTCC. It codes for CASSDAGGRNS. The complete CDR3 protein is CASSDAGGRNSDYTF.

Regarding this clone: Mouse names are used for the genes. The read ends 4 residues before the CDR3 terminus; that terminus is restored from the germline J gene. The rearrangement links TRBV1 to TRBJ2-3; 10 bases agree with TRBD1. V dropped 6 bases and J dropped 1; count of bases not matched to a gene: 7. Germline values: CDR1 NSQYPW, CDR2 LRSPGD (reference sequence). This CDR3 comprises 16 residues. The CDR3 sequence: CTCRGGTGDGAETLYF. CDR3 DNA, as far as it was read: TGCACCTGCAGGGGGGGGACAGGGGATGGTGCAGAA.

In this sample, this clone turned up a few times. Genes here carry mouse names. The read falls 4 residues short of the CDR3 end, and the missing part is taken from the germline J gene. This CDR3 is also generated by other DNA sequences in the sample. This rearrangement joins TRBV5 to TRBJ1-2; D is possibly TRBD1 (5 bases). This CDR3 has 14 residues. Germline assignment: CDR1 LGHNA and CDR2 YNLKQL (reference sequence). V lost 1 base to trimming and J lost 0 bases, with 6 bases between them. This CDR3 is CASSQGGANSDYTF. Partial CDR3 DNA: TGTGCCAGCAGCCAAGGAGGGGCAAACTCC.

This clone was observed a few times. Genes and germline come from the mouse. The sequence runs out 4 residues before the end of the CDR3; the remainder is reconstructed from the germline J gene. This sequence joins TRBV13-3 and TRBJ1-1; tentative D call: TRBD1 (5 bases). V lost 3 bases and J lost 3, with 9 bases in between. The germline gives CDR1 NNHDY, CDR2 SYVADS. CDR3 length equals 13 residues. The CDR3 bases that were read are TGTGCCAGCAGTGCCAGGGTCGACACA. This encodes CASSARVDT. The whole CDR3 region reads CASSARVDTEVFF.

This clone showed up many times. Genes here carry mouse names. The read terminates 4 residues before the CDR3 end, so the remaining end is supplied by the germline J gene. This chain uses TRBV1 with TRBJ2-3; 7 nucleotides match TRBD1. The CDR3 has 15 amino acids. Per germline, CDR1 NSQYPW and CDR2 LRSPGD (reference sequence). Trimming removed 4 bases from V and 0 bases from J; junction bases left unmatched: 4. CDR3 DNA (partial): TGCACCTGCAGTGAACAGGGGTCTAGTGCAGAA. Translation gives CTCSEQGSSAE. The whole CDR3 protein is CTCSEQGSSAETLYF.

Worth noting for this clone: Any gene name here is a mouse gene name. From the germline J gene comes the end of the CDR3, since the read stops 3 residues before it. The chain combines TRBV13-2 with TRBJ1-6, with a weak D call TRBD1 (6 bases). TRBJ1-6 carries the ORF label, with uncertain function. CDR1 and CDR2 (germline): NNHNN, SYGAGS (reference sequence). V was clipped by 5 bases and J by 5 bases, with 11 bases between them. The CDR3 has 14 residues. The sequenced part of the CDR3 DNA is TGTGCCAGCGGGGCAGGGGCCAATAATTCGCCC. It codes for CASGAGANNSP. The full CDR3 is CASGAGANNSPLYF.

Of note for this clone: Gene names are mouse gene names. Read sequence stops 4 residues before the CDR3 end, and the germline J gene provides the missing end. The chain joins TRBV26 to TRBJ1-2, with D perhaps matching TRBD1 (6 bases). Germline CDR1 is KGHPV and CDR2 is FQNQEV (reference sequence). V was shortened by 9 bases and J by 1 base, with 9 bases between the two germline ends. The CDR3 is 12 residues long. CDR3 amino acids: CARGTINSDYTF. The CDR3 DNA, read in part, is TGTGCCAGAGGGACAATAAACTCC. Filled out from reference TRBV26 and TRBJ1-2, the complete variable domain reads NSKVIQTPRYLVKGQGQKAKMRCIPEKGHPVVFWYQQNKNNEFKFLINFQNQEVLQQIDMTEKRFSAECPSNSPCSLEIQSSEAGDSALYLCARGTINSDYTFGSGTRLLVI.

This clone was recorded a few times. The gene symbols are mouse symbols. The CDR3 goes on 4 residues after the read ends, and that part is filled in from the germline J gene. Within the sample, other DNA sequences also encode this same CDR3. The chain uses TRBV13-1 and TRBJ2-2, with 7 bases fitting TRBD1. Unmatched junction bases numbered 1, after V lost 2 bases and J lost 0 bases. Germline V gene data show CDR1 as NSHNY and CDR2 as SYGAGN. This CDR3 has 15 amino acids. The CDR3 is CASSDGTANTGQLYF. The DNA read from the CDR3 is TGTGCCAGCAGTGACGGGACAGCAAACACCGGG.

This clone was seen only a few times. The genes and germline here are from mouse. Coverage ceases 4 residues before the CDR3 finishes, and the germline J gene fills in the end. This chain connects TRBV19 to TRBJ2-3; 7 bases match TRBD2. This CDR3 spans 15 amino acids. Germline CDR1 FNHDT, CDR2 SITEND (reference sequence). The V segment lost 5 bases and the J segment 0 bases; nucleotides outside the gene matches: 6. This CDR3 is CASSTWGTSAETLYF. CDR3 DNA, as far as it was read: TGTGCCAGCAGCACCTGGGGGACTAGTGCAGAA. The entire variable domain, with the rest obtained from reference TRBV19 and TRBJ2-3, is as follows: GGIITQTPKFLIGQEGQKLTLKCQQNFNHDTMYWYRQDSGKGLRLIYYSITENDLQKGDLSEGYDASREKKSSFSLTVTSAQKNEMAVFLCASSTWGTSAETLYFGSGTRLTVL.

This clone has a handful of counts. Genes here carry mouse names. The read ends 4 residues early relative to the CDR3; the germline J gene fills the gap. The same CDR3 is also encoded by other DNA sequences in this sample. This chain links TRBV19 with TRBJ2-1; 11 bases line up with TRBD1. The CDR3 is made up of 14 amino acids. Per germline, CDR1 FNHDT and CDR2 SITEND (reference sequence). V gave up 2 bases and J gave up 5 bases; unmatched junction bases: 0. This chain's CDR3 is CASSMDRGHAEQFF. The covered CDR3 bases are TGTGCCAGCAGTATGGACAGGGGGCATGCT.

This clone was counted a few times. The gene names here belong to mouse. Sequencing ends 4 residues short of the CDR3 end; the germline J gene provides the rest. Other nucleotide sequences from this sample produce the same CDR3. V and J are TRBV13-1 and TRBJ1-1; 7 nucleotides line up with TRBD1. The CDR3 is made up of 14 amino acids. The germline CDR1 and CDR2 sequences are NSHNY and SYGAGN. With 5 bases clipped from V and 3 bases from J, the junction kept 7 bases outside the gene matches. The CDR3 loop reads CASSPTGRDTEVFF. The part of the CDR3 DNA that was read is TGTGCCAGCAGCCCGACAGGGCGGGACACA.

Note on this clone: Gene names refer to mouse genes. The read terminates 4 residues before the CDR3 end, so the remaining end is supplied by the germline J gene. Other DNA sequences within the sample encode an identical CDR3. The gene calls are TRBV31 and TRBJ2-3, with D uncertain. Trimming took 0 bases from V and 0 from J, leaving 7 bases between them. This CDR3 contains 14 residues. Germline V gene sequence: CDR1 GKSSPN, CDR2 SITVG. The CDR3 bases that were read are TGTGCCTGGAGTCTCAGATCCAGTGCAGAA. Translation gives CAWSLRSSAE. From start to end, the CDR3 is CAWSLRSSAETLYF.

In the case of this clone: The gene names given are mouse names. The read falls 4 residues short of the CDR3 end, and the missing part is taken from the germline J gene. The chain couples TRBV13-3 to TRBJ2-7; 10 bases fit TRBD2. Germline V gene lookup returns CDR1 NNHDY and CDR2 SYVADS. The junction had 4 bases not matched to a gene; V was cut back by 1 base and J by 3 bases. This CDR3 comprises 15 residues. Partial CDR3 DNA: TGTGCCAGCAGTGATCAGGACTGGGGGATCTAT. Protein sequence: CASSDQDWGIY. The whole CDR3 reads CASSDQDWGIYEQYF.

In the case of this clone: The listed genes are named as in mouse. The read gets to within 4 residues of the CDR3 end, and the germline J gene fills in the rest. The genes are TRBV1 and TRBJ2-7, with 8 nucleotides matching TRBD2. This CDR3 is built from 15 residues. Germline values: CDR1 NSQYPW, CDR2 LRSPGD (reference sequence). Incomplete CDR3 DNA: TGCACCTGCAGTGCAGATCGATCTGGGGGGTAT. Translated: CTCSADRSGGY. The full CDR3 is CTCSADRSGGYEQYF.

This clone was seen a handful of times. All gene names here are mouse names. The CDR3 is cut off 4 residues early in the read; its end comes from the germline J gene. The chain carries TRBV1 and TRBJ2-4, with 7 nucleotides matching TRBD2. CDR1 and CDR2 from the germline V gene are NSQYPW and LRSPGD (reference sequence). The CDR3 totals 15 residues. The sequenced part of the CDR3 DNA is TGCACCTGCAGTGCAGATTCGGGGGGGGAAAAC. It codes for CTCSADSGGEN. The whole CDR3 sequence is CTCSADSGGENTLYF. The entire variable domain, with the rest obtained from reference TRBV1 and TRBJ2-4, is as follows: VTLLEQNPRWRLVPRGQAVNLRCILKNSQYPWMSWYQQDLQKQLQWLFTLRSPGDKEVKSLPGADYLATRVTDTELRLQVANMSQGRTLYCTCSADSGGENTLYFGAGTRLSVL.

This clone appeared a few times. The gene names here belong to mouse. The read ends 4 residues before the CDR3 terminus; that terminus is restored from the germline J gene. The V gene is TRBV13-3, the J gene TRBJ2-4; TRBD1 matches 7 bases. The CDR3 sequence is 15 residues long. Germline-derived CDR1 and CDR2 are NNHDY and SYVADS. V lost 2 bases, J lost 3 bases, and 6 bases stayed unmatched. CDR3 DNA, as far as it was read: TGTGCCAGCAGTGAGGACAGGAAGGGGCAAAAC. Translated, it gives CASSEDRKGQN. The whole CDR3 reads CASSEDRKGQNTLYF.

With respect to this clone: Genes and germline are mouse. The observed sequence ends 4 residues before the CDR3 terminus, with the missing tail filled in from the germline J gene. The V and J genes are TRBV1 and TRBJ2-5; TRBD2 matches at 10 bases. CDR1 NSQYPW and CDR2 LRSPGD come from the germline V gene (reference sequence). The CDR3 has 15 amino acids. CDR3 loop: CTCSAGGLGKDTQYF. The CDR3 DNA, read in part, is TGCACCTGCAGTGCAGGGGGACTGGGGAAAGAC.